These 20 T cell receptor beta chains came from one sample sequenced in a study of CD8+ T cells in alopecia areata. Sequencing relied on a cDNA template that was reverse transcribed from extracted RNA. Using immunoSEQ multiplex PCR, the repertoire was profiled, and TCRdb retains in-frame clones only, with some absent. Of 140,000 to 150,000 clones in the sample, roughly 50% were seen once. The sequences come from CD4+ T cells sorted from blood, collected at week 0. These receptor sequences come from a human donor with alopecia areata.

In nucleotides, the CDR3 is TGTGCCAGCAGTTACTCGGCAGGGATGGGTTCACCCCTCCACTTT. This translates into CASSYSAGMGSPLHF. J is TRBJ1-6 and V is TRBV6-6; D possibly corresponds to TRBD1 (5 bases). The germline V gene has CDR1 MNHNY and CDR2 SVGAGI (reference sequence). This CDR3 region has 15 residues. Trimming left V 0 bases short and J 9 bases short, with 12 bases between.

J is TRBJ2-5 and V is TRBV18; D may be TRBD1 (6 bases). The germline V and J ends were trimmed by 4 bases and 0 bases, with 9 bases remaining between them. Germline CDR1 KGHSH, CDR2 LQKENI. The CDR3 length is 14 residues. The CDR3 DNA reads as TGTGCCAGCTCACAGGGACAACACCAAGAGACCCAGTACTTC. Its protein is CASSQGQHQETQYF.

The rearrangement uses TRBV7-9 and TRBJ2-1; 9 nucleotides agree with TRBD2. The J segment lost 10 bases and the V segment lost 2 bases, leaving 12 bases of the junction unmatched. Germline-derived CDR1 and CDR2 are SEHNR and FQNEAQ (reference sequence). This CDR3 has 16 amino acids. The CDR3 is CASSLLSGGPLREQFF. The CDR3, as DNA: TGTGCCAGCAGCTTATTAAGCGGGGGGCCGTTGCGGGAGCAGTTCTTC.

The rearrangement uses TRBV7-2 and TRBJ2-7, with no clear D. V was pared by 5 bases and J by 0 bases, with 5 bases between. CDR3 size: 12 residues. Germline CDR1 and CDR2: SGHTA and FQGNSA. CDR3: CASSIVSYEQYF. CDR3 bases: TGTGCCAGCAGCATAGTCTCCTACGAGCAGTACTTC.

This chain uses TRBV5-1 with TRBJ2-3; tentative D call: TRBD1 (6 bases). The CDR3 covers 16 residues. CDR1 and CDR2 (germline): SGHRS, YFSETQ. V was cut by 3 bases and J by 0 bases, with 14 bases left in between. CDR3 region: CASSSLQGRSTDTQYF. The CDR3 DNA is TGCGCCAGCAGCTCGTTACAGGGACGAAGCACAGATACGCAGTATTTT.

The V gene is TRBV2, the J gene TRBJ1-2; 8 bases line up with TRBD1. With V trimmed by 5 bases and J by 4 bases, 3 bases remained unmatched. CDR1 and CDR2 (germline): SNHLY, FYNNEI. The CDR3 runs 13 residues. The CDR3 bases are TGTGCCAGCAGTCCAGGGGGCAGCTATGGCTACACCTTC. Its translation: CASSPGGSYGYTF.

The V call is TRBV4-3, the J call TRBJ1-1; D remains ambiguous. Trimming shortened V by 0 bases and J by 11 bases, and 16 bases separated the two germline ends. The germline V gene has CDR1 LGHNA and CDR2 YSLEER. The CDR3 is 14 amino acids. The CDR3, as DNA: TGCGCCAGCAGCCAAGAGCAAGGCCGTTCCGGCGCTTTCTTT. This translates into CASSQEQGRSGAFF.

This clone has just a few counts. V usage is TRBV7-9 and J usage is TRBJ1-2, with a possible D match to TRBD1 (5 bases). Trimming shortened V by 1 base and J by 4 bases, and 7 bases separated the two germline ends. CDR3 length: 13 amino acids. Per germline, CDR1 SEHNR and CDR2 FQNEAQ (reference sequence). CDR3 region: CASSLGQSYGYTF. For the CDR3, the DNA is TGTGCCAGCAGCTTAGGACAGAGCTATGGCTACACCTTC.

The rearrangement links TRBV2 to TRBJ1-1; no definite D call. There are 13 residues in the CDR3. Between the trimmed V and J ends, which lost 3 bases and 4 bases, there was a span of 9 bases. The germline V gene has CDR1 SNHLY and CDR2 FYNNEI. CDR3 residues: CASSDWTSTEAFF. CDR3 nucleotides: TGTGCCAGCAGTGATTGGACGTCCACTGAAGCTTTCTTT. The variable domain in full, completed from reference TRBV2 and TRBJ1-1, reads EPEVTQTPSHQVTQMGQEVILRCVPISNHLYFYWYRQILGQKVEFLVSFYNNEISEKSEIFDDQFSVERPDGSNFTLKIRSTKLEDSAMYFCASSDWTSTEAFFGQGTRLTVV.

The V and J genes are TRBV30 and TRBJ1-4; D may be TRBD1 (5 bases). Germline-derived CDR1 and CDR2 are GTSNPN and SVGIG (reference sequence). CDR3 length equals 13 residues. Trimming removed 4 bases at V and 7 bases at J, with 13 bases between. The CDR3 nucleotides read TGTGCCTGGAAGGGGACCGGGGGTGAAAAACTGTTTTTT. Protein product: CAWKGTGGEKLFF.

This clone occurred a few times. This chain joins TRBV30 and TRBJ1-2; possible D gene TRBD1, 6 bases. The CDR3 runs to 13 residues. From germline, CDR1 is GTSNPN and CDR2 SVGIG (reference sequence). V gave up 4 bases and J gave up 7 bases, with 16 bases separating them. The CDR3 here is CAWIGGGKRGYTF. For the CDR3, the DNA is TGTGCCTGGATCGGGGGCGGTAAGCGTGGCTACACCTTC.

This chain connects TRBV14 to TRBJ2-2; TRBD2 agrees at 7 bases. Looked up from germline, CDR1 is SGHDN and CDR2 is FVKESK. This CDR3 spans 15 amino acids. Germline trimming cut 1 base from V and 1 base from J; bases unmatched to any gene: 0. The CDR3 nucleotides read TGTGCCAGCAGCCAAGCGGGGGGGAACACCGGGGAGCTGTTTTTT. Encoded protein: CASSQAGGNTGELFF.

The gene calls are TRBV5-1 and TRBJ2-7; 8 bases are a match to TRBD2. The CDR3 has 14 amino acids. The ends lost 5 bases at V and 3 bases at J; junction bases unmatched: 7. Germline V gives CDR1 SGHRS, CDR2 YFSETQ. For the CDR3, the DNA is TGCGCCAGCAGTTTTACTAGCGGATTCTACGAGCAGTACTTC. This codes for CASSFTSGFYEQYF.

This rearrangement joins TRBV2 to TRBJ2-1, with TRBD2 matching over 14 bases. Germline loops: CDR1 SNHLY, CDR2 FYNNEI. This CDR3 has 14 residues. V lost 7 bases, J lost 7 bases, and 3 bases stayed unmatched. The CDR3 region is CASTGLAGGNEQFF. CDR3 nucleotide sequence: TGTGCCAGCACCGGACTAGCGGGGGGTAATGAGCAGTTCTTC.

The chain couples TRBV4-1 to TRBJ2-5; 15 nucleotides agree with TRBD2. CDR1 and CDR2 (germline): MGHRA, YSYEKL. The CDR3 is 15 residues long. J was trimmed by 4 bases and V by 4 bases; bases with no gene match: 1. As DNA, the CDR3 is TGCGCCAGCAGCCCGGGACTAGCGGGGGGAGAGACCCAGTACTTC. Residues: CASSPGLAGGETQYF.

The J gene is TRBJ1-1, the V gene TRBV7-8; possibly TRBD1 for D (6 bases). CDR1 is SGHVS and CDR2 is FQNEAQ in the germline V gene. This CDR3 is 15 amino acids long. With 5 bases removed from V and 1 base from J, the gap between germline ends came to 14 bases. CDR3 protein: CASSPTRGRNTEAFF. CDR3 in DNA: TGTGCCAGCAGCCCGACGCGGGGGCGGAACACTGAAGCTTTCTTT.

This clone was seen repeatedly, ten times or more. The rearrangement joins TRBV14 to TRBJ1-6; the D gene is possibly TRBD1 (5 bases). The CDR3 is made up of 15 amino acids. Germline CDR1 and CDR2: SGHDN and FVKESK. V was pared by 1 base and J by 8 bases, with 12 bases between. In nucleotides, the CDR3 is TGTGCCAGCAGCCAAGCTAGGGTGGGGGATTCACCCCTCCACTTT. Translated: CASSQARVGDSPLHF.

CDR3 region: CASSTSRDTGSGANVLTF. The CDR3 DNA sequence: TGTGCCAGCAGTACCTCTCGGGACACGGGCTCTGGGGCCAACGTCCTGACTTTC. The V and J genes are TRBV28 and TRBJ2-6; D possibly corresponds to TRBD1 (6 bases). This CDR3 region has 18 residues. V was cut by 5 bases and J by 0 bases, with 17 bases left in between. Germline V gene lookup returns CDR1 MDHEN and CDR2 SYDVKM.

The chain is built from TRBV29-1 and TRBJ2-5; D uncertain. CDR1 SQVTM and CDR2 ANQGSEA come from the germline V gene. This CDR3 comprises 15 residues. V gave up 0 bases and J gave up 1 base, with 12 bases separating them. The CDR3 reads CSVEERGPSQETQYF. The CDR3 coding sequence is TGCAGCGTTGAAGAACGCGGTCCGAGCCAAGAGACCCAGTACTTC.

This clone was counted a few times. In nucleotides, the CDR3 is TGTGCCAGCAGTCCGATAGGACTAGCGGGGAGGACAGATACGCAGTATTTT. Translating gives CASSPIGLAGRTDTQYF. This rearrangement joins TRBV27 to TRBJ2-3, with 12 bases matching TRBD2. The J segment lost 3 bases and the V segment lost 5 bases, leaving 9 bases of the junction unmatched. CDR1 and CDR2 from the germline V gene are MNHEY and SMNVEV (reference sequence). This CDR3 spans 17 amino acids.